The source of this T cell receptor beta chain is a study of blood T cell repertoires in COVID-19. Study background: From the United States, Italy and Spain came samples of acute and convalescent COVID-19. Sources were T cells, B-cell-depleted T cells, or PBMCs; the material itself was cDNA or gDNA.

Germline CDR1 LNHNV, CDR2 YYDKDF (reference sequence). The CDR3 length is 13 residues. V gave up 4 bases and J gave up 6 bases; unmatched junction bases: 3. Generated by immunoSEQ multiplex PCR, the TCRdb table keeps only in-frame clones and is missing some. The profile covers around 120,000 clones, with over 55% appearing a single time and roughly 2% taken by the ten largest. The sequence came from a woman in her 70s with acute or convalescent COVID-19. The chain combines TRBV15 with TRBJ2-1; TRBD1 matches at 7 bases. Sequenced sample: peripheral blood. CDR3 residues: CATSKQGTNEQFF. CDR3 DNA: TGTGCCACCAGCAAACAGGGGACCAATGAGCAGTTCTTC.